One sample yielded the 23 T cell receptor beta chains listed below, sequenced in a study of circulating CD8 cells and anti-PD-1 response in melanoma. Sorting of live CD3+CD8+TCRalphabeta+ cells by PD-1 and/or TIGIT gave four subsets. Using approximately 15 ng of total RNA, TCR libraries were made with the QIAseq Immune Repertoire TCR panel. TCRdb reprocessed the reads with MiXCR, giving one entry per CDR3 protein. The table includes some 460 distinct CDR3 sequences, under 6.5% detected once. The sequences come from CD8+ T cells from PBMCs, collected at baseline or after one month of anti-PD-1 therapy (not recorded which). These receptors all come from a human donor with melanoma.

This clonotype is labeled medium-sized. The chain employs TRBV30 and TRBJ2-7, with D perhaps matching TRBD1 or TRBD2 (6 bases each). Trimming shortened V by 0 bases and J by 6 bases, and 21 bases separated the two germline ends. Per the germline V gene, CDR1 is GTSNPN and CDR2 is SVGIG (reference sequence). CDR3 size: 16 residues. The CDR3 region is CAWSVRGLRMGAEQYF. The CDR3 DNA follows: TGTGCCTGGAGTGTACGGGGACTCCGAATGGGGGCCGAGCAGTACTTC.

This clonotype is large within its sample. The chain carries TRBV28 and TRBJ1-3; D unclear. This CDR3 is built from 15 residues. V was pared by 5 bases and J by 1 base, with 12 bases between. Germline V lookup: CDR1 MDHEN, CDR2 SYDVKM. The CDR3 loop is CASSRNQLSGNTIYF. In DNA form, the CDR3 reads TGTGCCAGCAGTAGAAACCAATTATCTGGAAACACCATATATTTT.

This clonotype is termed medium-sized. V usage is TRBV29-1 and J usage is TRBJ1-2, with D possibly matching TRBD1 (5 bases). The CDR3 is 13 amino acids. The germline V gene has CDR1 SQVTM and CDR2 ANQGSEA. V was clipped by 1 base and J by 0 bases, with 6 bases between them. CDR3 in amino acids: CSVEATANYGYTF. The CDR3 nucleotides read TGCAGCGTTGAAGCGACAGCTAACTATGGCTACACCTTC. Combining the CDR3 with reference TRBV29-1 and TRBJ1-2 gives the whole variable domain SAVISQKPSRDICQRGTSLTIQCQVDSQVTMMFWYRQQPGQSLTLIATANQGSEATYESGFVIDKFPISRPNLTFSTLTVSNMSPEDSSIYLCSVEATANYGYTFGSGTRLTVV.

Judged by abundance, this clonotype is large. V is TRBV2 and J is TRBJ2-5, with 8 bases aligning to TRBD2. The CDR3 is made up of 15 amino acids. Germline-derived CDR1 and CDR2 are SNHLY and FYNNEI. V trimming: 1 base; J trimming: 7 bases; junction bases outside the gene matches: 8. The CDR3 loop is CASSEGGTSQGTQYF. CDR3 DNA: TGTGCCAGCAGTGAAGGCGGGACTAGTCAGGGGACCCAGTACTTC.

By share, this clonotype ranks as large. The chain is built from TRBV4-3 and TRBJ2-7; possibly TRBD1 or TRBD2 for D (5 bases each). Germline loops: CDR1 LGHNA, CDR2 YSLEER. V was pared by 0 bases and J by 5 bases, with 11 bases between. The CDR3 loop spans 14 amino acids. CDR3: CASSQESGAHEQYF. CDR3 DNA: TGCGCCAGCAGCCAAGAATCCGGGGCCCACGAGCAGTACTTC.

This clonotype is medium-sized in the sample. The junction departs from germline at one end; a sequencing error may be responsible. This sequence joins TRBV5-6 and TRBJ2-4, with 7 positions matching TRBD1. Per the germline V gene, CDR1 is SGHDT and CDR2 is YYEEEE. The CDR3 is made up of 12 amino acids. CDR3 protein: CASSLGTERGHF. For the CDR3, the DNA is TGTGCCAGCAGCCTTGGGACAGAAAGAGGGCACTTC.

CDR3: CASSVGGLNYEQYF. CDR3 coding DNA: TGTGCCAGCAGCGTAGGGGGACTGAACTACGAGCAGTACTTC. The V and J genes are TRBV9 and TRBJ2-7; D is perhaps TRBD2 (6 bases). The CDR3 contains 14 residues. The germline CDR1 and CDR2 sequences are SGDLS and YYNGEE. Trimming took 0 bases from V and 3 from J, leaving 10 bases between them.

This clonotype counts as large. The chain is built from TRBV2 and TRBJ2-5; TRBD2 matches 7 bases. CDR1 is SNHLY and CDR2 is FYNNEI in the germline V gene. The ends lost 6 bases at V and 3 bases at J; junction bases unmatched: 10. There are 15 residues in the CDR3. CDR3 protein: CASRGRTRVKETQYF. Written as DNA, the CDR3 is TGTGCCAGCAGAGGCCGGACTAGGGTGAAAGAGACCCAGTACTTC.

By proportion, this clonotype is large. The genes are TRBV18 and TRBJ1-3, with D maybe TRBD1 (6 bases). The CDR3 is made up of 14 amino acids. Trimming shortened V by 8 bases and J by 1 base, and 12 bases separated the two germline ends. The germline V gene has CDR1 KGHSH and CDR2 LQKENI. CDR3 nucleotides: TGTGCCAGCCTTCGGACAGATTCTGGAAACACCATATATTTT. Its translation: CASLRTDSGNTIYF. Based on the CDR3 plus reference TRBV18 and TRBJ1-3, the full variable domain is NAGVMQNPRHLVRRRGQEARLRCSPMKGHSHVYWYRQLPEEGLKFMVYLQKENIIDESGMPKERFSAEFPKEGPSILRIQQVVRGDSAAYFCASLRTDSGNTIYFGEGSWLTVV.

This clonotype counts as large. The V call is TRBV27, the J call TRBJ1-5; D is perhaps TRBD1 (6 bases). The germline V gene encodes CDR1 MNHEY and CDR2 SMNVEV (reference sequence). There are 16 residues in the CDR3. The V and J ends lost 1 base and 0 bases respectively, with 10 bases between them. This CDR3 reads CASSLFAGHSNQPQHF. CDR3 DNA: TGTGCCAGCAGTTTATTTGCGGGACATAGCAATCAGCCCCAGCATTTT.

This clonotype qualifies as large. The chain couples TRBV27 to TRBJ2-7; D is possibly TRBD2 (5 bases). CDR3 length equals 15 residues. Trimming shortened V by 0 bases and J by 4 bases, and 13 bases separated the two germline ends. The V gene's germline CDR1 is MNHEY and CDR2 SMNVEV (reference sequence). The CDR3 region has the DNA TGTGCCAGCAGTTTATCGGTAGCGTCATGGTACGAGCAGTACTTC. Translation gives CASSLSVASWYEQYF.

This clonotype showed up just a few times. The CDR3 bases are TGTGCCAGCAGTGTTTCTAGCTCCTACGAGCAGTACTTC. Protein product: CASSVSSSYEQYF. V and J are TRBV2 and TRBJ2-7; D is ambiguous. Trimming removed 4 bases from V and 0 bases from J, with 7 bases in between. CDR3 length equals 13 residues. Germline V gives CDR1 SNHLY, CDR2 FYNNEI.

In its sample, this clonotype ranks as large. CDR3 region: CASSQAYEQYF. CDR3 DNA sequence: TGTGCCAGCAGCCAAGCCTACGAGCAGTACTTC. The V gene is TRBV16, the J gene TRBJ2-7; unclear D gene. This CDR3 region has 11 residues. The V gene's germline CDR1 is KGHSY and CDR2 FQNENV. Trimming took off 2 bases at V and 2 bases at J, with 1 base between the two ends.

By share, this clonotype ranks as large. This chain uses TRBV4-1 with TRBJ2-1; 9 bases agree with TRBD1. V shed 5 bases and J 1 base; nucleotides not matched to a gene: 9. Germline assignment: CDR1 MGHRA and CDR2 YSYEKL. The CDR3 is made up of 17 amino acids. In nucleotides, the CDR3 is TGCGCCAGCAGCACCCACTCGACAGGGGGTTCCTACAATGAGCAGTTCTTC. It yields the protein CASSTHSTGGSYNEQFF.

Relative to its sample, this clonotype is large (0.1 to 1%). This chain connects TRBV27 to TRBJ2-1; TRBD2 matches 14 bases. The ends lost 7 bases at V and 9 bases at J; junction bases unmatched: 8. The CDR3 covers 15 residues. The V gene's germline CDR1 is MNHEY and CDR2 SMNVEV (reference sequence). CDR3 sequence: CASTATSGGVGEQFF. The CDR3 DNA follows: TGTGCCAGCACCGCGACTAGCGGGGGGGTAGGTGAGCAGTTCTTC.

This clonotype is large within its sample. The chain carries TRBV14 and TRBJ2-1; a possible D gene is TRBD2 (5 bases). V gave up 4 bases and J gave up 9 bases, with 13 bases separating them. Germline V gives CDR1 SGHDN, CDR2 FVKESK. CDR3 length: 13 residues. CDR3 DNA sequence: TGTGCCAGCAGCCCGACCCTACGGGGTGAGCAGTTCTTC. Encoded protein: CASSPTLRGEQFF.

This clonotype is large. The chain links TRBV9 to TRBJ2-3, with TRBD2 matching over 8 bases. Losses at the gene ends were 0 bases for V and 3 bases for J; bases not matched to a gene: 6. CDR1 is SGDLS, CDR2 YYNGEE, per germline. There are 16 residues in the CDR3. The CDR3 region has the DNA TGTGCCAGCAGCGTAGTCTCCGGGGGGGCGACAGATACGCAGTATTTT. This gives the protein CASSVVSGGATDTQYF.

This clonotype was seen a handful of times. The chain carries TRBV29-1 and TRBJ2-7, with 9 bases lining up with TRBD1. This CDR3 has 11 amino acids. With 6 bases clipped from V and 7 bases from J, the junction kept 4 bases outside the gene matches. CDR1 and CDR2 (germline): SQVTM, ANQGSEA. The CDR3 nucleotides are TGCAGCGTCGGGACAGGGAGGGAGCAGTACTTC. Amino acids: CSVGTGREQYF.

Within the sample, this clonotype is large (0.1 to 1%). The DNA of the CDR3 is TGTGCCAGCAGCCCCGAGGACGGGAATGAAAAACTGTTTTTT. It translates to CASSPEDGNEKLFF. The rearrangement links TRBV7-8 to TRBJ1-4; D not resolved. CDR1 SGHVS and CDR2 FQNEAQ come from the germline V gene. This CDR3 contains 14 residues. V shed 5 bases and J shed 5 bases, with 12 bases lying between them. Variable domain in full (rest from reference TRBV7-8 and TRBJ1-4): GAGVSQSPRYKVAKRGQDVALRCDPISGHVSLFWYQQALGQGPEFLTYFQNEAQLDKSGLPSDRFFAERPEGSVSTLKIQRTQQEDSAVYLCASSPEDGNEKLFFGSGTQLSVL.

This clonotype is large (0.1 to 1%) within its sample. The rearrangement joins TRBV2 to TRBJ1-6; D is unresolved. This CDR3 spans 14 amino acids. V lost 3 bases and J 9 bases, leaving 12 bases between the germline ends. Germline-derived CDR1 and CDR2 are SNHLY and FYNNEI. The DNA of the CDR3 is TGTGCCAGCAGTGACACCGGAGGAGTTTCACCCCTCCACTTT. Its protein product is CASSDTGGVSPLHF.

A word on this clonotype: Since a much larger clone is just one base distant, this may be a read error. The chain carries TRBV7-2 and TRBJ2-1, with D unresolved. This CDR3 has 12 amino acids. CDR1 and CDR2 from the germline V gene are SGHTA and FQGNSA. CDR3 nucleotide sequence: TGTGCCGGCAGCTTGGTTGTGGATGAGCAGTTCTTC. It codes for CAGSLVVDEQFF.

This chain joins TRBV2 and TRBJ2-1; D might be TRBD1 (5 bases). Looked up from germline, CDR1 is SNHLY and CDR2 is FYNNEI. The CDR3 spans 12 residues. With 3 bases removed from V and 6 bases from J, the gap between germline ends came to 6 bases. CDR3 sequence: CASSDRVNEQFF. In DNA, the CDR3 is TGTGCCAGCAGTGACAGGGTCAATGAGCAGTTCTTC.

For this clonotype: A much larger clone sits a single nucleotide away, making a read error possible. The V gene is TRBV19, the J gene TRBJ2-7, with TRBD1 as a possible D gene (6 bases). The CDR3 runs to 12 residues. Germline V gene lookup returns CDR1 LNHDA and CDR2 SQIVND (reference sequence). For the CDR3, the DNA is TGTGCCAGTATCGTGTACAGGGACGAGCAGCACTTC. Translating it yields CASIVYRDEQHF.